A single T cell receptor (beta chain) is shown here with its context. TCRdb keeps only in-frame clones here, not all; method: immunoSEQ multiplex PCR. In the table there are approximately 240,000 clones, more than 80% of which are singletons. This entry is derived from a study of blood T cell repertoires in COVID-19. This CDR3 has 17 amino acids. CDR1 and CDR2 from the germline V gene are SGDLS and YYNGEE. V lost 3 bases to trimming and J lost 0 bases; unmatched junction nucleotides: 6. Sequencing was done on a sample of peripheral blood. The chain links TRBV9 to TRBJ2-2; 9 bases line up with TRBD2. The TCR comes from a woman in her 30s with COVID-19, enrolled during active disease. As DNA, the CDR3 is TGTGCCAGCAGCGCCCCCCGCGGGGGGGCGAACACCGGGGAGCTGTTTTTT. It is translated as CASSAPRGGANTGELFF.